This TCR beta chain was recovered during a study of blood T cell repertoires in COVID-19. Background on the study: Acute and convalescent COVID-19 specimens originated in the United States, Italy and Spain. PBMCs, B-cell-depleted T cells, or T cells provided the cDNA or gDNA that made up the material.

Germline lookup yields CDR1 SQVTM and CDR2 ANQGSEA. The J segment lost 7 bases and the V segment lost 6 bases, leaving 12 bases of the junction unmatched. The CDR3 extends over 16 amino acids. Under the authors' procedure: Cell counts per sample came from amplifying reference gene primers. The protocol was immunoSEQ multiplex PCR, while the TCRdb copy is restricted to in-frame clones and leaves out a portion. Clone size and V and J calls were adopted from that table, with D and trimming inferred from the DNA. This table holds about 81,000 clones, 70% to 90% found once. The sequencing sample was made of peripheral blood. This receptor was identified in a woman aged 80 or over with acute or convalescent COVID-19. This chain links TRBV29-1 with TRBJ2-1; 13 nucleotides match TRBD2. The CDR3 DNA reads TGCAGCGTCGGGGGACCGGGACTAGCGGGAATGAATGAGCAGTTCTTC. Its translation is CSVGGPGLAGMNEQFF.